This is a list of T cell receptor beta chains from one sample in a study of graft-versus-host responses after intestinal transplantation. Assay: immunoSEQ multiplex PCR; the TCRdb copy retains only in-frame clones and omits some. The sample includes about 40,000 clones, 93% seen only once; the top ten take approximately 4%. The specimen was PBMCs, collected approximately 100 weeks after intestinal transplantation. These receptors were obtained from a human patient who received an intestinal transplant, so some T cells may come from the graft donor. CDR3s include the opening cysteine and the closing phenylalanine or tryptophan. D genes are given only for firm matches. The size of a clone is reported for some rows only, either as once, few or many, or as a class for expanded clones.

. . TRBJ1-6 TRBV5-4 CASSEDRSNSPLHF TGTGCCAGTTCGGAAGACAGGAGTAATTCACCCCTCCACTTT
. once TRBJ2-5 TRBV6-5 CASSTTRWGETQYF TGTGCCAGCAGCACGACTAGGTGGGGAGAGACCCAGTACTTC
. . TRBJ2-7 TRBV10-3 CAISDPEGGSYEQYF TGTGCCATCAGTGATCCGGAGGGGGGCTCCTACGAGCAGTACTTC
. . TRBJ2-2 TRBV7-3 CASSQPGFPTGELFF TGTGCCAGCAGTCAGCCCGGATTCCCCACCGGGGAGCTGTTTTTT
. . TRBJ2-7 TRBV19 CASSIVPRSYEQYF TGTGCCAGTAGTATAGTTCCGAGGAGCTACGAGCAGTACTTC
TRBD2 . TRBJ2-3 TRBV12-5 CASGLVKGTSVTDTQYF TGTGCTAGTGGTTTGGTAAAGGGGACTAGCGTGACAGATACGCAGTATTTT
. . TRBJ1-5 TRBV6-1 CASSGEIMMGGNQPQHF TGTGCCAGCAGTGGGGAAATAATGATGGGAGGCAATCAGCCCCAGCATTTT
. . TRBJ2-5 TRBV5-6 CASSRGGPETQYF TGTGCCAGCAGCAGAGGTGGTCCAGAGACCCAGTACTTC
. . TRBJ1-2 TRBV6-5 CASSYSGGWSGYTF TGTGCCAGCAGTTACTCAGGAGGTTGGAGTGGCTACACCTTC
. . TRBJ2-2 TRBV15 CATKGGASNTGELFF TGTGCCACCAAGGGTGGGGCTTCGAACACCGGGGAGCTGTTTTTT
. . TRBJ1-1 TRBV28 CASSGGAGYTEAFF TGTGCCAGCAGTGGGGGGGCGGGGTACACTGAAGCTTTCTTT
. . TRBJ1-6 TRBV25-1 CASSEALGSDSPLHF TGTGCCAGCAGTGAAGCCTTAGGTTCGGATTCACCCCTCCACTTT
. . TRBJ1-1 TRBV19 CASSPGDTEAFF TGTGCCAGTAGTCCAGGCGACACTGAAGCTTTCTTT
TRBD2 . TRBJ2-7 TRBV5-1 CASSLYASGTYEQYF TGCGCCAGCAGCTTGTATGCTAGCGGGACCTACGAGCAGTACTTC
TRBD2 . TRBJ2-1 TRBV28 CASNTPGGLAAIYNEQFF TGTGCCAGCAACACCCCGGGGGGACTAGCGGCGATCTACAATGAGCAGTTCTTC
. . TRBJ1-2 TRBV4-1 CASSAVGPRYGYTF TGCGCCAGCAGTGCGGTAGGGCCCCGATATGGCTACACCTTC
. . TRBJ2-7 TRBV5-1 CATRLAVTYEQYF TGCGCCACCCGTTTGGCGGTCACCTACGAGCAGTACTTC